This TCR beta chain was sequenced in a study of control samples from healthy donors and cancer patients. Only in-frame clones appear in the TCRdb table, and some are missing; sequencing was by immunoSEQ multiplex PCR. This sample has around 100,000 clones, with around 88% found just once. This CDR3 has 14 residues. The V gene lost 4 bases and the J gene lost 6 bases, with 15 bases spanning the gap. The germline V gene has CDR1 SGHDN and CDR2 FVKESK. The sample was blood. The sequence came from a man aged 25-45 years in good health. The chain combines TRBV14 with TRBJ1-1; the D is unclear. The CDR3 sequence: CASSPTHANAEAFF. The CDR3 DNA reads as TGTGCCAGCAGCCCGACACACGCCAACGCTGAAGCTTTCTTT. Full variable domain (missing parts from reference TRBV14 and TRBJ1-1): EAGVTQFPSHSVIEKGQTVTLRCDPISGHDNLYWYRRVMGKEIKFLLHFVKESKQDESGMPNNRFLAERTGGTYSTLKVQPAELEDSGVYFCASSPTHANAEAFFGQGTRLTVV.